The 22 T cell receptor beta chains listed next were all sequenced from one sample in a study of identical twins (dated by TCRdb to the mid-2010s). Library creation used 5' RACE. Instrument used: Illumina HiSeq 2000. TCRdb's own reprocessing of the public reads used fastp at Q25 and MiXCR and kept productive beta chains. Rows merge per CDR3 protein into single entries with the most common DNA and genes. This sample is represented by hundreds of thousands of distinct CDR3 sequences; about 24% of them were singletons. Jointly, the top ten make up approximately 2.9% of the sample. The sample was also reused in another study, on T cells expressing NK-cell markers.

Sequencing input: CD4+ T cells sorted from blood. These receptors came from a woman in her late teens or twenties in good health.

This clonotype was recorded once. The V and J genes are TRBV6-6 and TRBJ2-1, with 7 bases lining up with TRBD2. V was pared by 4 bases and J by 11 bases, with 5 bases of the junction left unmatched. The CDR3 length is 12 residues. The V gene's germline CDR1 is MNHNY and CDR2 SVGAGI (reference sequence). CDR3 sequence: CASSWDYRKQFF. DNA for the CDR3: TGTGCCAGCAGTTGGGACTATAGGAAGCAGTTCTTC.

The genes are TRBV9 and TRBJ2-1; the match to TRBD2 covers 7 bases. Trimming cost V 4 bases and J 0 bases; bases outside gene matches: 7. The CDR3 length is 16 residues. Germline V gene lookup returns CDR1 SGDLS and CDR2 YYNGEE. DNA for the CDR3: TGTGCCAGCAGCCTAGATAGCGGGTACTCCTACAATGAGCAGTTCTTC. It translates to CASSLDSGYSYNEQFF.

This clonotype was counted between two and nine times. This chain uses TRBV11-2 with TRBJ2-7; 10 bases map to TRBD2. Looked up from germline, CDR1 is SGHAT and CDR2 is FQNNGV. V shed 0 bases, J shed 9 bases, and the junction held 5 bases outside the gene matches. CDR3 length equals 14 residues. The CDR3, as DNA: TGTGCCAGCAGCTTAGACAGCGGGAGGGCGGCGCAGTACTTC. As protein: CASSLDSGRAAQYF.

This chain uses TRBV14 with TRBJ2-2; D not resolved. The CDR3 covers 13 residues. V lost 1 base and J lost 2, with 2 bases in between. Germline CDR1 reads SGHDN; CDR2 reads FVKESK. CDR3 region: CASSQVNTGELFF. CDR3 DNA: TGTGCCAGCAGCCAAGTCAACACCGGGGAGCTGTTTTTT.

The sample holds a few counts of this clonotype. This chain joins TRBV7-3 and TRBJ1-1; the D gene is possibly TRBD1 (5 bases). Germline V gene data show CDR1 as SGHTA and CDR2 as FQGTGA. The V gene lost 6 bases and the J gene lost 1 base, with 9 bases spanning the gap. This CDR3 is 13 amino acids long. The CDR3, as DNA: TGTGCCAGCAGTAAAGGACAGAACACTGAAGCTTTCTTT. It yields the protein CASSKGQNTEAFF. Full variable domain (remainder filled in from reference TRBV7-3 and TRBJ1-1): GAGVSQTPSNKVTEKGKYVELRCDPISGHTALYWYRQSLGQGPEFLIYFQGTGAADDSGLPNDRFFAVRPEGSVSTLKIQRTERGDSAVYLCASSKGQNTEAFFGQGTRLTVV.

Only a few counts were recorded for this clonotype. The CDR3 sequence: CASSFGDGYGYTF. In nucleotides, the CDR3 is TGTGCCAGCAGTTTTGGGGACGGCTATGGCTACACCTTC. The gene calls are TRBV12-3 or TRBV12-4 and TRBJ1-2; D may be TRBD1 (5 bases). The CDR3 covers 13 residues. With 3 bases removed from V and 4 bases from J, the gap between germline ends came to 9 bases.

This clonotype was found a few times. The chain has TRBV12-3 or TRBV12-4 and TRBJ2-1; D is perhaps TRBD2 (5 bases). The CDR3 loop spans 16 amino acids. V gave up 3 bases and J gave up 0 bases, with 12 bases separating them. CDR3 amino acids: CASSFPLAGSYNEQFF. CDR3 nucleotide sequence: TGTGCCAGCAGTTTCCCGCTAGCCGGCTCCTACAATGAGCAGTTCTTC.

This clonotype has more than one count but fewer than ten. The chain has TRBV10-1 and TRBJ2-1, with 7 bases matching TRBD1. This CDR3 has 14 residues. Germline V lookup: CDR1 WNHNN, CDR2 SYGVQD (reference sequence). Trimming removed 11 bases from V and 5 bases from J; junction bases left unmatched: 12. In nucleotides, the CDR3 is TGCGCCTACGAGGGGGCCCCGCCCAACAATGAGCAGTTCTTC. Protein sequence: CAYEGAPPNNEQFF.

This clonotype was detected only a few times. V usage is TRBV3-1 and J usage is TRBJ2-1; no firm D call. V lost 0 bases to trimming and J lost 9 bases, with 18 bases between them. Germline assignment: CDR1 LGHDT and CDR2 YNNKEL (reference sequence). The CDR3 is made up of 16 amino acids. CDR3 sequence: CASSQDLGSSTTEQFF. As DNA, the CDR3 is TGTGCCAGCAGCCAAGATTTAGGTAGTAGCACTACTGAGCAGTTCTTC.

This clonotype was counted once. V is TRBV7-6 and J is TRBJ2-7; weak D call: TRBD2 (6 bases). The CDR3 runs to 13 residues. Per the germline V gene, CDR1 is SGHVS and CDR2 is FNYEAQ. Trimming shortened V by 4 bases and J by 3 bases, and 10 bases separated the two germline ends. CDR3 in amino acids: CASSSGLDYEQYF. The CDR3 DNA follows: TGTGCCAGCAGCTCGGGACTGGACTACGAGCAGTACTTC.

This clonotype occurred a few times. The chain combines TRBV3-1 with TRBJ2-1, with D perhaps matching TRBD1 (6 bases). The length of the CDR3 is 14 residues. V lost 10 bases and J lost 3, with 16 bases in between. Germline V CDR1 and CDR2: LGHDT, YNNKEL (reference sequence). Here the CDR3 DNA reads TGTGCCACGAACCGAGGGACAAACTACAATGAGCAGTTCTTC. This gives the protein CATNRGTNYNEQFF.

CDR3 in DNA: TGTGCCAGCAGCGACCAGGCAGCGGGGGATACTACCCGCATGTTCTTC. This encodes CASSDQAAGDTTRMFF. The chain carries TRBV7-3 and TRBJ2-1, with 8 bases aligning to TRBD2. V lost 5 bases and J lost 15; bases outside the gene matches: 21. The CDR3 contains 16 residues. Germline V gives CDR1 SGHTA, CDR2 FQGTGA.

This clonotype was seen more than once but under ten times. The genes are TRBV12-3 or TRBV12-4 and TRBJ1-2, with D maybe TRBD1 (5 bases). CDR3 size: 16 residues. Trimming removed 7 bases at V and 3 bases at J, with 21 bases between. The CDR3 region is CASTFSRGGSYYGYTF. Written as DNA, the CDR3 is TGTGCCAGCACATTCTCAAGGGGAGGGTCCTACTATGGCTACACCTTC.

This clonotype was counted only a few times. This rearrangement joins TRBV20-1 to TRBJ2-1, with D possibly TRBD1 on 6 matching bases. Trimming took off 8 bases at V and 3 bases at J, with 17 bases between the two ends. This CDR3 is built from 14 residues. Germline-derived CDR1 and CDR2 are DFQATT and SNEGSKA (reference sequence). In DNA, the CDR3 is TGCAGTCCCCGAACAGGGCCTAACTACAATGAGCAGTTCTTC. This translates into CSPRTGPNYNEQFF.

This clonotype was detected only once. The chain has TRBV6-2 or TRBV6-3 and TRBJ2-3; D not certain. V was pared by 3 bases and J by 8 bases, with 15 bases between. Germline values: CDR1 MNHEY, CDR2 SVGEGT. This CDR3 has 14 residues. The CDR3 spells CASSYPDVGRTQYF. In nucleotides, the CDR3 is TGTGCCAGCAGTTATCCAGACGTTGGGCGTACGCAGTATTTT.

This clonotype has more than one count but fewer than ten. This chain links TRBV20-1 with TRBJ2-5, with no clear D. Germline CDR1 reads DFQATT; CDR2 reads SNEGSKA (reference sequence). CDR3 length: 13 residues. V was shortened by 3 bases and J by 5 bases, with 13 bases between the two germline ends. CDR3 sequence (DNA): TGCAGTGCTAGTGGAGCCCCTGGGGAGACCCAGTACTTC. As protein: CSASGAPGETQYF.

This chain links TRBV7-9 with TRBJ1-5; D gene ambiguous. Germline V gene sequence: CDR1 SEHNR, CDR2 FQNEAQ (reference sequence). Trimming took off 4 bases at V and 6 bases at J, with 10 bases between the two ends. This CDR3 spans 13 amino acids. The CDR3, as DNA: TGTGCCAGCAGCTACCCGGAAGGTCAGCCCCAGCATTTT. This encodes CASSYPEGQPQHF.

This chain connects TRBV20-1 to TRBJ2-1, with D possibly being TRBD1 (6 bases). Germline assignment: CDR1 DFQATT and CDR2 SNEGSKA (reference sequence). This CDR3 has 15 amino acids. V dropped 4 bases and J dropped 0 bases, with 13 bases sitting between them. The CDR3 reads CSATNRVSSYNEQFF. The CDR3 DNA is TGCAGTGCTACTAACAGGGTCAGCTCCTACAATGAGCAGTTCTTC.

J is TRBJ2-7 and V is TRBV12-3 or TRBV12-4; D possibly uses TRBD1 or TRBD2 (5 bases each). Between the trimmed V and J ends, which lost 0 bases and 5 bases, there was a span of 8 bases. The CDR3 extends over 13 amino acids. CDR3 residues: CASSLARDHEQYF. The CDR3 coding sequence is TGTGCCAGCAGTTTAGCCAGGGACCACGAGCAGTACTTC.

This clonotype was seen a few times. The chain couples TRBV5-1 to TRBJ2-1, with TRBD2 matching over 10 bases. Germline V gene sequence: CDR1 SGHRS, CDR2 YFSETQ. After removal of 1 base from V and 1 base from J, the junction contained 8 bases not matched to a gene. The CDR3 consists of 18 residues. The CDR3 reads CASSLNPTTSGSYNEQFF. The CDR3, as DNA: TGCGCCAGCAGCTTGAACCCCACGACTAGCGGGTCCTACAATGAGCAGTTCTTC.

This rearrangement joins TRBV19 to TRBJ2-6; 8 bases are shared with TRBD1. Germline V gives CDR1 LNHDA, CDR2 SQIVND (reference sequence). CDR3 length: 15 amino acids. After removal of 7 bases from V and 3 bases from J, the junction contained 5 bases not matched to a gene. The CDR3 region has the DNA TGTGCCAGTATCGACAGGGGCAGTGGGGCCAACGTCCTGACTTTC. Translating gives CASIDRGSGANVLTF.

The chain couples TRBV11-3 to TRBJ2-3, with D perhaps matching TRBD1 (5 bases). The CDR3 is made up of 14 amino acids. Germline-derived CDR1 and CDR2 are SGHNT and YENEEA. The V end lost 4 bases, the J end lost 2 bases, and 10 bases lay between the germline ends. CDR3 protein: CASSWTRATDTQYF. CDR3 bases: TGTGCCAGCAGCTGGACACGAGCCACAGATACGCAGTATTTT.